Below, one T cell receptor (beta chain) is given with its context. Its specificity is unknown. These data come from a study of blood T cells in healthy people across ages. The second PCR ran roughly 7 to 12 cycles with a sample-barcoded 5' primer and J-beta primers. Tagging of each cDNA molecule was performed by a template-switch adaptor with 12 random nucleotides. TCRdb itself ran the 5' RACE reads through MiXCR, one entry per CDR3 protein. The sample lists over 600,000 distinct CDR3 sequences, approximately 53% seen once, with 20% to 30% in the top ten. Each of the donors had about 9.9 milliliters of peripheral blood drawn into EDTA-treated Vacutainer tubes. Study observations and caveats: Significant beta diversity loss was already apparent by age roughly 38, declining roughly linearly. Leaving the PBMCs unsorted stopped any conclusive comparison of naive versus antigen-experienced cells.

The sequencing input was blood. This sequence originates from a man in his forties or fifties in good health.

CDR3 nucleotide sequence: TGTGCCAGCGATTCTCAGGGGTTCGGGGAGACCCAGTACTTC. Translating it yields CASDSQGFGETQYF. The rearrangement joins TRBV6-1 to TRBJ2-4; a possible D gene is TRBD1 (6 bases). The better agreement between TRBJ2-5 and the DNA end casts doubt on the J call. Looked up from germline, CDR1 is MNHNS and CDR2 is SASEGT. The CDR3 has 14 residues.